This entry lists 4 T cell receptor beta chains sequenced from one sample in a study of cytomegalovirus exposure and HLA in healthy donors. The PCR used 60 Vbeta and 13 Jbeta primers. Some clones are missing from TCRdb's copy, which holds only in-frame ones; the method was immunoSEQ multiplex PCR. The sample carries under 200,000 clones, around 77% recorded once. The specimen was PBMCs. The receptor source for this set is a man aged 25-45 years in good health and CMV-seronegative.

The chain combines TRBV7-9 with TRBJ2-7; no clear D. The germline gives CDR1 SEHNR, CDR2 FQNEAQ (reference sequence). Deletions cut 1 base from V and 6 bases from J, with 7 bases between. CDR3 length equals 12 residues. In nucleotides, the CDR3 is TGTGCCAGCAGCTTAGACGCAGGCGAGCAGTACTTC. Encoded protein: CASSLDAGEQYF.

This clone was detected only a few times. J is TRBJ1-1 and V is TRBV9; D might be TRBD1 (6 bases). The CDR3 is made up of 14 amino acids. The ends were cut back, 4 bases at V and 5 bases at J, with 15 bases in the middle. Per germline, CDR1 SGDLS and CDR2 YYNGEE. For the CDR3, the DNA is TGTGCCAGCAGCAGCGCACACAGGGCGACTGAAGCTTTCTTT. Translation gives CASSSAHRATEAFF.

This chain links TRBV15 with TRBJ2-7; 7 bases are shared with TRBD1. The germline V gene encodes CDR1 LNHNV and CDR2 YYDKDF (reference sequence). This CDR3 has 16 amino acids. V lost 0 bases and J lost 3; bases outside the gene matches: 8. The CDR3 sequence is CATSRDPPGQNYEQYF. As DNA, the CDR3 is TGTGCCACCAGCAGAGACCCTCCGGGACAGAACTACGAGCAGTACTTC.

The chain combines TRBV7-2 with TRBJ1-5; D unclear. The CDR3 has 12 residues. Germline values: CDR1 SGHTA, CDR2 FQGNSA. The CDR3 DNA reads as TGTGCATGGAGTCGGAGCAATCAGCCCCAGCATTTT. It is translated as CAWSRSNQPQHF.